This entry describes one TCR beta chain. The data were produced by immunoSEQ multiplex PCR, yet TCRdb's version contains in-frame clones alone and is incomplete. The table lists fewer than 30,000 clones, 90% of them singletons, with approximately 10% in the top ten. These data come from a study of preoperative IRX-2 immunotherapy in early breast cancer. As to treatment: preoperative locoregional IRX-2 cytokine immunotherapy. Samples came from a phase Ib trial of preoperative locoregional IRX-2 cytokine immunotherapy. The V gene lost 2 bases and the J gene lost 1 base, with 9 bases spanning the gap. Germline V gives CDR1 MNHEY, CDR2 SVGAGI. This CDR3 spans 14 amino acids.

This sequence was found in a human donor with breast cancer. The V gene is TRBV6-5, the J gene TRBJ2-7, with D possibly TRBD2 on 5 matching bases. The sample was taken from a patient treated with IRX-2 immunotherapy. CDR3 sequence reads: CASSYGPGSYEQYF. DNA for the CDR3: TGTGCCAGCAGTTACGGTCCGGGATCCTACGAGCAGTACTTC.